These T cell receptor beta chains were read from a single sample in a study of CD8 T cells in Susac syndrome. TCRdb processed the immunoSEQ multiplex PCR reads anew with MiXCR; each CDR3 protein has one entry. This sample yields roughly 200,000 distinct CDR3 sequences, of which more than 90% are seen a single time; approximately 0.09% belongs to the top ten. The source material was CD4+ T cells from PBMCs. All receptors come from a human donor with multiple sclerosis. Each CDR3 is given with its conserved first and last residue. Fields, in order: D gene, V gene, clone size, J gene, CDR3 protein, CDR3 DNA. D genes are given only for firm matches. Clone size is not always given. Where it is, it says once, few, many or a class for expanded clones.

>TRBD2|TRBV29-1|-|TRBJ2-1
CSVDLAGGNEQFF
TGCAGCGTTGATCTAGCGGGGGGCAATGAGCAGTTCTTC
>-|TRBV18|-|TRBJ1-1
CASRDYMNTEAFF
TGTGCCAGCCGGGACTACATGAACACTGAAGCTTTCTTT
>TRBD2|TRBV2|-|TRBJ2-7
CASREGTSGSYEQYF
TGTGCCAGCAGGGAGGGGACTAGCGGCTCCTACGAGCAGTACTTC
>-|TRBV20-1|-|TRBJ2-3
CSAKQGVGTDTQYF
TGCAGTGCCAAACAGGGTGTCGGCACAGATACGCAGTATTTT
>-|TRBV20-1|-|TRBJ1-5
CSARPGRGHNQPQHF
TGCAGTGCTAGGCCGGGCAGGGGACACAATCAGCCCCAGCATTTT
>-|TRBV30|-|TRBJ1-1
CAWSSKGSRTEAFF
TGTGCCTGGAGCAGCAAAGGGTCGCGCACTGAAGCTTTCTTT
>-|TRBV27|once|TRBJ1-5
CASSPVGAGNQPQHF
TGTGCCAGCAGCCCAGTCGGGGCAGGCAATCAGCCCCAGCATTTT
>TRBD2|TRBV15|-|TRBJ2-3
CATSRDTRGGLDTQYF
TGTGCCACCAGCAGAGATACGCGGGGGGGCCTGGATACGCAGTATTTT
>-|TRBV29-1|-|TRBJ2-7
CSQKLVVRGTYEQYF
TGCAGCCAGAAATTAGTGGTCAGGGGTACCTACGAGCAGTACTTC
>-|TRBV20-1|once|TRBJ2-7
CSARQGLDEQYF
TGCAGTGCTAGACAGGGATTAGACGAGCAGTACTTC
>TRBD1|TRBV20-1|-|TRBJ1-2
CSAGQGNNGYTF
TGCAGTGCCGGACAGGGTAATAATGGCTACACCTTC
>TRBD1|TRBV12-3/TRBV12-4|once|TRBJ2-1
CASSPHRTGGHEQFF
TGTGCCAGCAGTCCGCATCGGACAGGGGGCCATGAGCAGTTCTTC
>TRBD2|TRBV5-4|-|TRBJ2-1
CASSPQGLAGYNEQFF
TGTGCCAGCAGCCCGCAGGGACTAGCGGGGTACAATGAGCAGTTCTTC
>-|TRBV13|once|TRBJ2-1
CASSPQGGRYNEQFF
TGTGCCAGCAGCCCCCAAGGGGGGAGGTACAATGAGCAGTTCTTC
>-|TRBV30|once|TRBJ1-5
CAWSVGGGGQPQHF
TGTGCCTGGAGTGTAGGGGGGGGCGGTCAGCCCCAGCATTTT
>-|TRBV4-1|-|TRBJ1-1
CASSHIMSRKNTEAFF
TGCGCCAGCAGCCACATCATGTCTCGGAAGAACACTGAAGCTTTCTTT
>TRBD1|TRBV15|-|TRBJ2-7
CATSSRDRGSSYEQYF
TGTGCCACCAGCAGTCGCGACAGGGGAAGCTCCTACGAGCAGTACTTC
>-|TRBV7-9|once|TRBJ2-3
CASSLLRQFTDTQYF
TGTGCCAGCAGCTTACTGCGTCAGTTCACAGATACGCAGTATTTT
>TRBD1|TRBV29-1|-|TRBJ2-4
CSVDGQGAMGNIQYF
TGCAGCGTTGATGGGCAGGGGGCGATGGGAAACATTCAGTACTTC
>-|TRBV20-1|-|TRBJ2-1
CSARRGQNNEQFF
TGCAGTGCCCGGCGGGGACAGAACAATGAGCAGTTCTTC
>TRBD1|TRBV29-1|-|TRBJ2-7
CSVVRGQYEQYF
TGCAGCGTTGTCAGGGGGCAATACGAGCAGTACTTC